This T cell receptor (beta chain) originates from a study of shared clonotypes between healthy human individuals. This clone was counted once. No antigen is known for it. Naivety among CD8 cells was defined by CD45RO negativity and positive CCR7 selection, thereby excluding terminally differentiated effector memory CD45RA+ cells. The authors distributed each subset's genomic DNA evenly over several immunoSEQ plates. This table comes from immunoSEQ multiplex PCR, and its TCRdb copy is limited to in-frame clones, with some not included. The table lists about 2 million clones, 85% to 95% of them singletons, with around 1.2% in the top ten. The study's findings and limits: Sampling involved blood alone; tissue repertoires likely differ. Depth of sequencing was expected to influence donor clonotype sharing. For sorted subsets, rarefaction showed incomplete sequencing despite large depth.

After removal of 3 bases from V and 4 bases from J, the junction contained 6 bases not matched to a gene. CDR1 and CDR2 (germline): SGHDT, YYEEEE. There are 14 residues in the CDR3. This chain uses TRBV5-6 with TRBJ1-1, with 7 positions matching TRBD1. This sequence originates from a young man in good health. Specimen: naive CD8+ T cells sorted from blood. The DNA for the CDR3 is TGTGCCAGCAGCTGGGTGACAGGGCTCACTGAAGCTTTCTTT. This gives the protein CASSWVTGLTEAFF.